This TCR beta chain was retrieved from a study of Ad26.COV2.S vaccination and SARS-CoV-2 variants. Noted treatment: over 15 received Ad26.COV2.S at low or high dose, single or two shots; 5 received placebo; per-sample allocation not given. Samples came from day 63 after the first vaccine or placebo injection. Repertoires were generated with immunoSEQ multiplex PCR, while TCRdb's copy carries only in-frame clones and drops some. The sample has almost 400,000 clones, about 88% seen once. This CDR3 spans 16 amino acids. Germline V lookup: CDR1 SGHTA, CDR2 FQGNSA. The V gene lost 1 base and the J gene lost 5 bases, with 17 bases spanning the gap.

The clonotype comes from a person between 18 and 59 years old who received the Ad26.COV2.S COVID-19 vaccine or a placebo. The V call is TRBV7-2, the J call TRBJ2-5; TRBD1 might be the D (5 bases). The material was peripheral blood, obtained in a trial of Ad26.COV2.S vaccine versus placebo. CDR3: CASSLGYRRGDETQYF. DNA of the CDR3: TGTGCCAGCAGCTTAGGGTATCGAAGGGGTGACGAGACCCAGTACTTC.